These 8 T cell receptor beta chains share one sample of origin, sequenced in a study of blood T cell repertoires in COVID-19. Repertoires were generated with immunoSEQ multiplex PCR, while TCRdb's copy carries only in-frame clones and drops some. Of 300,000 to 400,000 clones listed, roughly 86% are singletons. Sequencing used peripheral blood. Source of these receptors: a woman aged 50 to 60 who had recovered from COVID-19.

This chain joins TRBV9 and TRBJ2-7; D gene ambiguous. V was trimmed by 3 bases and J by 3 bases, leaving 10 bases between them. CDR1 and CDR2 from the germline V gene are SGDLS and YYNGEE. The CDR3 sequence is 13 residues long. The CDR3 sequence: CASSAFLGYEQYF. The CDR3 bases are TGTGCCAGCAGCGCATTTCTCGGCTACGAGCAGTACTTC.

The rearrangement uses TRBV5-6 and TRBJ2-4; TRBD2 matches at 12 bases. This CDR3 has 18 residues. The junction had 8 bases not matched to a gene; V was cut back by 4 bases and J by 0 bases. Looked up from germline, CDR1 is SGHDT and CDR2 is YYEEEE. CDR3 residues: CASSPRLAGAQAKNIQYF. CDR3 nucleotide sequence: TGTGCCAGCAGCCCTAGACTAGCGGGGGCGCAAGCCAAAAACATTCAGTACTTC.

This chain links TRBV28 with TRBJ2-7, with a weak D call TRBD1 (5 bases). This CDR3 contains 16 residues. V shed 2 bases and J shed 0 bases, with 14 bases lying between them. Germline V gene lookup returns CDR1 MDHEN and CDR2 SYDVKM. The CDR3 bases are TGTGCCAGCAGTTTAAGGGGTCCGGTAAGCTCCTACGAGCAGTACTTC. Its protein is CASSLRGPVSSYEQYF.

CDR3 region: CASMLSTWGHTEAFF. The DNA of the CDR3 is TGTGCCAGCATGTTGTCCACTTGGGGCCACACTGAAGCTTTCTTT. The chain carries TRBV2 and TRBJ1-1; D might be TRBD1 (5 bases). This CDR3 comprises 15 residues. The germline V gene has CDR1 SNHLY and CDR2 FYNNEI. The V end was cut by 7 bases, the J end by 3 bases, with 18 bases between.

On this clone: Its ends do not fully match the called genes, so a read error is possible. The rearrangement links TRBV7-6 to TRBJ2-7; 11 bases are a match to TRBD1. Germline assignment: CDR1 SGHVS and CDR2 FNYEAQ. The CDR3 consists of 12 residues. The CDR3 DNA is TGTGCCAGCAGCCCCTGGACAGGGGGCATAGACTTC. It is translated as CASSPWTGGIDF.

The V gene is TRBV6-5, the J gene TRBJ2-3; 9 bases align to TRBD2. V lost 6 bases to trimming and J lost 7 bases; unmatched junction nucleotides: 8. CDR1 and CDR2 (germline): MNHEY, SVGAGI. This CDR3 has 14 amino acids. The CDR3 sequence: CASRVSGSRYTQYF. The DNA of the CDR3 is TGTGCCAGCAGAGTTAGCGGGAGTCGTTATACGCAGTATTTT.

V gene TRBV3-1 (or the pseudogene TRBV3-2) combines with J gene TRBJ1-2, with a weak D call TRBD1 (5 bases). Germline assignment: CDR1 LGHDT and CDR2 YNNKEL (reference sequence). CDR3 length: 17 residues. Trimming pared 3 bases from V and 0 bases from J, leaving 17 bases between. This CDR3 is CASSQGGDITANYGYTF. In DNA, the CDR3 is TGTGCCAGCAGCCAGGGGGGTGACATAACAGCTAACTATGGCTACACCTTC.

This chain connects TRBV14 to TRBJ2-5, with 8 positions matching TRBD2. The CDR3 has 15 residues. Germline loops: CDR1 SGHDN, CDR2 FVKESK. Trimming at V came to 1 base and at J to 5 bases, leaving 6 bases not matched to a gene. CDR3 sequence: CASSQGLGGAETQYF. For the CDR3, the DNA is TGTGCCAGCAGCCAAGGTCTCGGGGGGGCTGAGACCCAGTACTTC.